This is a list of T cell receptor beta chains from one sample in a study of T cell responses to AZD1222 COVID-19 vaccine. Generated by immunoSEQ multiplex PCR, the TCRdb table keeps only in-frame clones and is missing some. The sample has more than 100,000 clones; approximately 88% are singletons. The sequencing here drew on peripheral blood, taken on day 0 of AZD1222 vaccination. The source of these receptors is an adult in good health. Each CDR3 is given with its conserved first and last residue. Fields, in order: D gene, clone size, V gene, J gene, CDR3 protein, CDR3 DNA. The D gene is left open where the match is weak. Only some rows state a clone size, as once, few, many or a class for expanded clones.

d_call: NA; clone_size: NA; v_call: TRBV7-2; j_call: TRBJ2-5; cdr3_aa: CASSLGQGHQETQYF; cdr3_nt: TGTGCCAGCAGCTTAGGGCAGGGCCACCAAGAGACCCAGTACTTC
d_call: TRBD1; clone_size: few; v_call: TRBV19; j_call: TRBJ2-7; cdr3_aa: CASSILWTGGPYEQYF; cdr3_nt: TGTGCCAGTAGTATCTTATGGACAGGGGGCCCCTACGAGCAGTACTTC
d_call: TRBD1; clone_size: NA; v_call: TRBV24-1; j_call: TRBJ2-5; cdr3_aa: CATSEDDRAVGETQYF; cdr3_nt: TGTGCCACCAGTGAAGATGACAGGGCCGTAGGGGAGACCCAGTACTTC
d_call: NA; clone_size: once; v_call: TRBV11-2; j_call: TRBJ2-1; cdr3_aa: CASSLDLYGSYEQFF; cdr3_nt: TGTGCCAGCAGCTTAGACCTGTACGGGAGCTATGAGCAGTTCTTC
d_call: NA; clone_size: NA; v_call: TRBV11-3; j_call: TRBJ2-2; cdr3_aa: CASSARTATGELFF; cdr3_nt: TGTGCCAGCAGCGCCCGGACAGCCACCGGGGAGCTGTTTTTT
d_call: NA; clone_size: few; v_call: TRBV21-1; j_call: TRBJ2-7; cdr3_aa: CASSRSLNFPTSSYEQYF; cdr3_nt: TGTGCCAGCAGCAGGTCGTTAAACTTCCCAACGAGCTCCTACGAGCAGTACTTC
d_call: NA; clone_size: NA; v_call: TRBV6-7; j_call: TRBJ2-5; cdr3_aa: CASNPQRSRGETQYF; cdr3_nt: TGTGCCAGCAATCCCCAGAGATCCAGAGGAGAGACCCAGTACTTC
d_call: NA; clone_size: NA; v_call: TRBV6-5; j_call: TRBJ1-2; cdr3_aa: CASSPGTRNYGYTF; cdr3_nt: TGTGCCAGCAGCCCGGGGACAAGAAACTATGGCTACACCTTC
d_call: TRBD2; clone_size: NA; v_call: TRBV10-3; j_call: TRBJ2-7; cdr3_aa: CVSFPTSGLPDPYEQYF; cdr3_nt: TGTGTCTCTTTCCCGACTAGCGGGCTCCCGGACCCCTACGAGCAGTACTTC
d_call: NA; clone_size: once; v_call: TRBV9; j_call: TRBJ1-3; cdr3_aa: CASSVEGGRNTIYF; cdr3_nt: TGTGCCAGCAGCGTAGAGGGTGGTAGAAACACCATATATTTT
d_call: NA; clone_size: few; v_call: TRBV6-2/TRBV6-3; j_call: TRBJ2-7; cdr3_aa: CASSSTGSYEQYF; cdr3_nt: TGTGCCAGCAGTTCGACAGGCTCCTACGAGCAGTACTTC
d_call: NA; clone_size: NA; v_call: TRBV2; j_call: TRBJ1-2; cdr3_aa: CASRTRGSPARSYGYTF; cdr3_nt: TGTGCCAGCAGGACCCGTGGAAGCCCCGCGCGTAGCTATGGCTACACCTTC
d_call: NA; clone_size: NA; v_call: TRBV5-1; j_call: TRBJ2-7; cdr3_aa: CASSLTQGYGEQYF; cdr3_nt: TGCGCCAGCAGCTTGACTCAGGGGTACGGCGAGCAGTACTTC
d_call: NA; clone_size: NA; v_call: TRBV6-6; j_call: TRBJ1-1; cdr3_aa: CASSYSGGHYTEAFF; cdr3_nt: TGTGCCAGCAGTTACTCCGGGGGTCATTACACTGAAGCTTTCTTT
d_call: NA; clone_size: NA; v_call: TRBV28; j_call: TRBJ1-6; cdr3_aa: CASSLLRASPLHF; cdr3_nt: TGTGCCAGCAGTTTATTGAGGGCTTCACCCCTCCACTTT
d_call: NA; clone_size: few; v_call: TRBV5-8; j_call: TRBJ2-7; cdr3_aa: CASSLLGAVEQYF; cdr3_nt: TGTGCCAGCAGCTTGTTGGGTGCCGTCGAGCAGTACTTC
d_call: NA; clone_size: NA; v_call: TRBV9; j_call: TRBJ2-7; cdr3_aa: CASSVGSRSPGDYEQYF; cdr3_nt: TGTGCCAGCAGCGTAGGGTCTAGAAGCCCCGGGGACTACGAGCAGTACTTC
d_call: NA; clone_size: NA; v_call: TRBV2; j_call: TRBJ2-3; cdr3_aa: CASSLAIGARDTQYF; cdr3_nt: TGTGCCAGCAGCCTAGCGATCGGGGCCCGCGATACGCAGTATTTT
d_call: NA; clone_size: NA; v_call: TRBV5-1; j_call: TRBJ2-3; cdr3_aa: CASSLRDIGDTQYF; cdr3_nt: TGCGCCAGCAGCTTACGGGACATCGGGGATACGCAGTATTTT
d_call: NA; clone_size: NA; v_call: TRBV12-3/TRBV12-4; j_call: TRBJ1-1; cdr3_aa: CASSSLSNTEAFF; cdr3_nt: TGTGCCAGCAGTTCTCTAAGCAACACTGAAGCTTTCTTT
d_call: NA; clone_size: NA; v_call: TRBV10-3; j_call: TRBJ2-5; cdr3_aa: CAIHGGATETQYF; cdr3_nt: TGTGCCATTCATGGGGGGGCGACGGAGACCCAGTACTTC
d_call: TRBD2; clone_size: NA; v_call: TRBV9; j_call: TRBJ2-1; cdr3_aa: CCSSVASGRAREQFF; cdr3_nt: TGTTGCAGCAGCGTAGCCAGCGGGAGGGCCAGGGAGCAGTTCTTC
d_call: TRBD2; clone_size: NA; v_call: TRBV7-9; j_call: TRBJ2-7; cdr3_aa: CASSLVPSGGYEQYF; cdr3_nt: TGTGCCAGCAGCTTAGTTCCTAGCGGAGGCTACGAGCAGTACTTC
d_call: TRBD1; clone_size: NA; v_call: TRBV5-1; j_call: TRBJ1-4; cdr3_aa: CASSPGTGRSNEKLFF; cdr3_nt: TGCGCCAGCAGCCCAGGGACAGGGAGGAGTAATGAAAAACTGTTTTTT
d_call: NA; clone_size: NA; v_call: TRBV19; j_call: TRBJ2-3; cdr3_aa: CASSSSTRKGTQYF; cdr3_nt: TGTGCCAGTAGTTCTTCGACTAGGAAGGGTACGCAGTATTTT
d_call: NA; clone_size: NA; v_call: TRBV18; j_call: TRBJ2-7; cdr3_aa: CASSPQGHSYEQYF; cdr3_nt: TGTGCCAGCTCACCACAGGGCCACTCCTACGAGCAGTACTTC
d_call: NA; clone_size: NA; v_call: TRBV5-1; j_call: TRBJ1-4; cdr3_aa: CASSLLTTNEKLFF; cdr3_nt: TGCGCCAGCAGCTTGCTGACAACTAATGAAAAACTGTTTTTT
d_call: NA; clone_size: NA; v_call: TRBV7-9; j_call: TRBJ1-2; cdr3_aa: CASSFYGTPNGYTF; cdr3_nt: TGTGCCAGCAGCTTCTACGGGACACCAAATGGCTACACCTTC
d_call: NA; clone_size: NA; v_call: TRBV18; j_call: TRBJ2-7; cdr3_aa: CASSPDPYEQYF; cdr3_nt: TGTGCCAGCTCACCCGACCCCTACGAGCAGTACTTC
d_call: TRBD2; clone_size: NA; v_call: TRBV18; j_call: TRBJ2-7; cdr3_aa: CASSPRGYEQYF; cdr3_nt: TGTGCCAGCTCACCGCGGGGGTACGAGCAGTACTTC
d_call: NA; clone_size: NA; v_call: TRBV11-2; j_call: TRBJ2-3; cdr3_aa: CASSEQRGDTQYF; cdr3_nt: TGTGCCAGCAGCGAACAAAGAGGAGATACGCAGTATTTT
d_call: NA; clone_size: NA; v_call: TRBV4-1; j_call: TRBJ2-5; cdr3_aa: CASSQGAPLFKYETQYF; cdr3_nt: TGCGCCAGCAGCCAGGGGGCCCCGCTATTCAAATACGAGACCCAGTACTTC
d_call: NA; clone_size: few; v_call: TRBV25-1; j_call: TRBJ2-4; cdr3_aa: CASSSRDGQYF; cdr3_nt: TGTGCCAGCAGTAGTAGAGACGGACAGTACTTC